This is a list of T cell receptor beta chains from one sample in a study of control samples from healthy donors and cancer patients. This table comes from immunoSEQ multiplex PCR, and its TCRdb copy is limited to in-frame clones, with some not included. The data show 390,000 or so clones, 75% to 95% seen once. Sequencing was performed on PBMCs. The source of these receptors is a man aged 35 to 55 with head and neck cancer. CDR3s include the opening cysteine and the closing phenylalanine or tryptophan. The order of the fields is clone size, J gene, V gene, D gene, CDR3 protein, CDR3 DNA. D genes are given only for firm matches. Some rows mark clone size as missing; the rest say once, few, many or name a class of expanded clone.

NA	TRBJ2-1	TRBV19	NA	CASSIARYNEQFF	TGTGCCAGTAGTATAGCCCGATACAATGAGCAGTTCTTC
NA	TRBJ2-3	TRBV7-9	TRBD2	CASSGVREGTDTQYF	TGTGCCAGCAGCGGAGTACGGGAGGGCACAGATACGCAGTATTTT
once	TRBJ2-7	TRBV29-1	NA	CSVFLDEQYF	TGCAGCGTTTTCTTGGACGAGCAGTACTTC
NA	TRBJ2-1	TRBV9	TRBD1	CASSEKGQGAYNEQFF	TGTGCCAGCAGCGAGAAGGGACAGGGGGCCTACAATGAGCAGTTCTTC
NA	TRBJ1-1	TRBV27	NA	CASSLVGRTEAFF	TGTGCCAGCAGTTTGGTTGGGAGGACTGAAGCTTTCTTT
NA	TRBJ2-3	TRBV5-1	NA	CASSFSSQADTQYF	TGCGCCAGCAGCTTTTCCAGCCAAGCGGATACGCAGTATTTT
NA	TRBJ2-2	TRBV14	NA	CASSQDSRESGELFF	TGTGCCAGCAGCCAAGATTCGAGGGAGTCCGGGGAGCTGTTTTTT
once	TRBJ2-3	TRBV28	NA	CASRTANEPDTQYF	TGTGCCAGCAGGACGGCTAATGAACCAGATACGCAGTATTTT
NA	TRBJ2-1	TRBV10-1	NA	CASSTGTPLSEQFF	TGCGCCAGCAGTACCGGGACTCCCCTTAGCGAGCAGTTCTTC
NA	TRBJ1-2	TRBV6-6	NA	CASSYLGQGYGYTF	TGTGCCAGCAGTTACCTAGGACAAGGCTATGGCTACACCTTC
NA	TRBJ2-7	TRBV7-9	NA	CASSWGGQTHEQYF	TGTGCCAGCAGCTGGGGGGGGCAGACCCACGAGCAGTACTTC
NA	TRBJ1-2	TRBV11-2	NA	CASSLTSLTASNYGYTF	TGTGCCAGCAGCTTAACGAGTTTGACAGCCTCTAACTATGGCTACACCTTC
NA	TRBJ2-7	TRBV20-1	NA	CSASENRRLDEQYF	TGCAGTGCTAGTGAGAACAGAAGGTTGGACGAGCAGTACTTC
NA	TRBJ2-7	TRBV6-5	NA	CASLAPGQGVYEQYF	TGTGCCAGCCTAGCACCCGGGCAGGGTGTATACGAGCAGTACTTC
NA	TRBJ1-2	TRBV5-4	TRBD1	CASSLPGTGNLYGYTF	TGTGCCAGCAGCTTGCCCGGGACAGGGAATCTCTATGGCTACACCTTC
NA	TRBJ1-2	TRBV29-1	NA	CSVAPGGQGAVDGYTF	TGCAGCGTTGCCCCCGGGGGCCAGGGTGCGGTAGATGGCTACACCTTC
few	TRBJ2-5	TRBV18	NA	CASSPQETQYF	TGTGCCAGCTCACCTCAAGAGACCCAGTACTTC
NA	TRBJ2-3	TRBV18	NA	CASSPGGDTQYF	TGTGCCAGCTCACCGGGCGGTGATACGCAGTATTTT
few	TRBJ1-4	TRBV28	NA	CASSGEKLFF	TGTGCCAGCAGTGGGGAAAAACTGTTTTTT
NA	TRBJ2-3	TRBV30	NA	CAWTVNLPGWGTDTQYF	TGTGCCTGGACCGTTAATCTGCCAGGGTGGGGGACAGATACGCAGTATTTT
NA	TRBJ1-5	TRBV7-2	NA	CASSNRETSNQPQHF	TGTGCCAGCAGCAACAGGGAGACAAGCAATCAGCCCCAGCATTTT
NA	TRBJ2-7	TRBV19	NA	CASSIGAYEQYF	TGTGCCAGTAGTATAGGTGCCTACGAGCAGTACTTC
NA	TRBJ1-2	TRBV5-8	NA	CASSIGQLNYGYTF	TGTGCCAGCAGCATCGGACAACTGAACTATGGCTACACCTTC
once	TRBJ1-1	TRBV4-3	NA	CASSQDYGANTEAFF	TGCGCCAGCAGCCAAGATTACGGGGCGAACACTGAAGCTTTCTTT
few	TRBJ2-3	TRBV5-4	TRBD1	CASSVGTGPTDTQYF	TGTGCCAGCAGCGTGGGGACAGGGCCAACAGATACGCAGTATTTT
NA	TRBJ1-5	TRBV27	TRBD1	CATGAQGFNQPQHF	TGTGCCACCGGTGCACAGGGGTTCAATCAGCCCCAGCATTTT
NA	TRBJ2-1	TRBV6-2/TRBV6-3	TRBD2	CASSWLGGGNNEQFF	TGTGCCAGCAGTTGGTTGGGGGGGGGAAACAATGAGCAGTTCTTC
NA	TRBJ2-3	TRBV12-5	TRBD2	CASGLAGLTDTQYF	TGTGCTAGTGGGCTAGCGGGCCTTACAGATACGCAGTATTTT
NA	TRBJ1-1	TRBV9	TRBD1	CASSKPSGQGYTEAFF	TGTGCCAGCAGCAAGCCCTCGGGACAGGGGTACACTGAAGCTTTCTTT
NA	TRBJ2-5	TRBV19	NA	CASSSRDKGTQYF	TGTGCCAGTAGTAGTCGGGACAAGGGAACCCAGTACTTC
NA	TRBJ2-1	TRBV30	TRBD2	CAWSVLTGGGGQFF	TGTGCCTGGAGCGTCCTTACCGGCGGGGGTGGGCAGTTCTTC
NA	TRBJ1-5	TRBV12-3/TRBV12-4	NA	CASDQQSGQPQHF	TGTGCCAGCGATCAACAGTCCGGTCAGCCCCAGCATTTT
NA	TRBJ1-1	TRBV14	NA	CASSRGLFTEAFF	TGTGCCAGCAGCCGAGGACTTTTCACTGAAGCTTTCTTT
NA	TRBJ1-1	TRBV19	NA	CASSPPGVNTEAFF	TGTGCCAGTAGCCCACCGGGTGTGAACACTGAAGCTTTCTTT
NA	TRBJ1-5	TRBV28	NA	CASNPGELRNQPQHF	TGTGCCAGCAACCCGGGAGAGCTGAGGAATCAGCCCCAGCATTTT
NA	TRBJ2-1	TRBV5-6	TRBD1	CASSFWTGVYNEQFF	TGTGCCAGCAGCTTCTGGACAGGAGTCTACAATGAGCAGTTCTTC
NA	TRBJ2-7	TRBV28	NA	CASREGVASIYEQYF	TGTGCCAGCAGGGAGGGGGTCGCCAGCATCTACGAGCAGTACTTC
once	TRBJ1-4	TRBV6-2/TRBV6-3	TRBD1	CASSYWTGEKLFF	TGTGCCAGCAGTTACTGGACAGGGGAAAAACTGTTTTTT
NA	TRBJ2-7	TRBV7-3	NA	CASSLMTSYEQYF	TGTGCCAGCAGCTTAATGACTAGCTACGAGCAGTACTTC
NA	TRBJ1-1	TRBV27	TRBD1	CASSLTRGAYTEAFF	TGTGCCAGCAGTTTAACCAGGGGGGCGTACACTGAAGCTTTCTTT
NA	TRBJ2-7	TRBV19	TRBD2	CASSFGTSSERSYEQYF	TGTGCCAGTAGTTTTGGGACTAGCAGTGAACGGTCCTACGAGCAGTACTTC
NA	TRBJ2-2	TRBV5-1	TRBD1	CASSSGDDRGLTGELFF	TGCGCCAGCAGCTCAGGGGACGACAGGGGGCTCACCGGGGAGCTGTTTTTT
NA	TRBJ2-3	TRBV5-1	TRBD2	CASGGGGADTQYF	TGCGCCAGCGGCGGCGGGGGGGCAGATACGCAGTATTTT
NA	TRBJ1-5	TRBV28	NA	CASSTNGGSQPQHF	TGTGCCAGCAGTACGAACGGGGGGTCTCAGCCCCAGCATTTT
NA	TRBJ2-4	TRBV28	TRBD2	CASSWDSGGTKNIQYF	TGTGCCAGCAGTTGGGATAGCGGGGGGACCAAAAACATTCAGTACTTC
NA	TRBJ2-7	TRBV5-1	NA	CASSLAPSYEQYF	TGCGCCAGCAGCTTGGCCCCTTCCTACGAGCAGTACTTC
NA	TRBJ2-5	TRBV27	NA	CASSLGYGQETQYF	TGTGCCAGCAGTTTAGGGTACGGTCAAGAGACCCAGTACTTC
NA	TRBJ2-5	TRBV7-9	NA	CASSSGADSEETQYF	TGTGCCAGCAGCTCGGGCGCGGACAGCGAAGAGACCCAGTACTTC
few	TRBJ2-1	TRBV28	TRBD2	CASSSGTSGGPRGEQFF	TGTGCCAGCAGTTCCGGGACTAGCGGGGGGCCACGGGGTGAGCAGTTCTTC
NA	TRBJ2-5	TRBV5-1	TRBD1	CASSTGTGPQETQYF	TGCGCCAGCAGCACCGGGACAGGACCTCAAGAGACCCAGTACTTC
NA	TRBJ2-6	TRBV18	NA	CASSPTGDSGANVLTF	TGTGCCAGCTCTCCGACGGGGGACTCTGGGGCCAACGTCCTGACTTTC
once	TRBJ2-3	TRBV5-5	NA	CASSLVGARGDTQYF	TGTGCCAGCAGCTTGGTGGGAGCCAGGGGTGATACGCAGTATTTT